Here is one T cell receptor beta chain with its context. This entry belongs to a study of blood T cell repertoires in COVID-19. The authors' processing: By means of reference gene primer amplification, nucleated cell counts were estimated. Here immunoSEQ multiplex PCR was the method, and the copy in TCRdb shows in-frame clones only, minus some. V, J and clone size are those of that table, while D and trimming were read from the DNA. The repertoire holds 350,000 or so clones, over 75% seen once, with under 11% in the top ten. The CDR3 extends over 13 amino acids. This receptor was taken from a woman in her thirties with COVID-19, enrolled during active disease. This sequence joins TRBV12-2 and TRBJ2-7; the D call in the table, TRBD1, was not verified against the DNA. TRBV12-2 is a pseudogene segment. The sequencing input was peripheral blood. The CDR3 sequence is CASLYPQGYEQYF. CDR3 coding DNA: TGTGCAAGTCTCTACCCCCAGGGTTACGAGCAGTACTTC.